This T cell receptor (beta chain) appears in the sequencing data of a study of CXCR3-negative and CXCR3-positive naive CD8 T cells. The CDR3 runs to 11 residues. Per germline, CDR1 SNHLY and CDR2 FYNNEI. Study-level points and caveats: CXCR3-positive naive cells had more hydrophobic TRB CDR3s than CXCR3-negative naive cells.

With respect to this clonotype: Its antigen is currently unknown.

Preparation of TRB cDNA libraries relied on 5' RACE carrying UMI labels. Following a re-call of the 5' RACE reads, TCRdb has one entry per CDR3 protein and lacks DNA. This repertoire includes some 120,000 distinct CDR3 sequences. This chain uses TRBV2 with TRBJ2-1. The receptor's source is a human donor in good health. Some clones in this sample may be carry-over from other donors' samples. Sequencing was carried out using naive CXCR3+ CD8+ T cells from blood. Subset reported: CD45RO-CCR7+CD27+CD95- naive CD8+ T cells expressing CXCR3 (TNR3+). CDR3 protein: CASVTYNEQFF.